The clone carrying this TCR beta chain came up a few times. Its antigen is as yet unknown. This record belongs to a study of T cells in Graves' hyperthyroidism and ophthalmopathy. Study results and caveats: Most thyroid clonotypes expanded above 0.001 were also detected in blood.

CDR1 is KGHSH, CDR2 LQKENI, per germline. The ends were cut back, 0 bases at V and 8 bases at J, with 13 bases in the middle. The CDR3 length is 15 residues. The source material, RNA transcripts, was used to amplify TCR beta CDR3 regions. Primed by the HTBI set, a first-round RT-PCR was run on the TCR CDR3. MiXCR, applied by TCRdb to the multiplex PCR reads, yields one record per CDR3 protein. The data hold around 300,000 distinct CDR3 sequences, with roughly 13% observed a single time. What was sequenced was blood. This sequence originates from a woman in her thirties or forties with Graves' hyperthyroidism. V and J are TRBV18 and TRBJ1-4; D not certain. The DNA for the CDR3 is TGTGCCAGCTCACCACCCGACTGGGTGCACGAAAAACTGTTTTTT. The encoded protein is CASSPPDWVHEKLFF.